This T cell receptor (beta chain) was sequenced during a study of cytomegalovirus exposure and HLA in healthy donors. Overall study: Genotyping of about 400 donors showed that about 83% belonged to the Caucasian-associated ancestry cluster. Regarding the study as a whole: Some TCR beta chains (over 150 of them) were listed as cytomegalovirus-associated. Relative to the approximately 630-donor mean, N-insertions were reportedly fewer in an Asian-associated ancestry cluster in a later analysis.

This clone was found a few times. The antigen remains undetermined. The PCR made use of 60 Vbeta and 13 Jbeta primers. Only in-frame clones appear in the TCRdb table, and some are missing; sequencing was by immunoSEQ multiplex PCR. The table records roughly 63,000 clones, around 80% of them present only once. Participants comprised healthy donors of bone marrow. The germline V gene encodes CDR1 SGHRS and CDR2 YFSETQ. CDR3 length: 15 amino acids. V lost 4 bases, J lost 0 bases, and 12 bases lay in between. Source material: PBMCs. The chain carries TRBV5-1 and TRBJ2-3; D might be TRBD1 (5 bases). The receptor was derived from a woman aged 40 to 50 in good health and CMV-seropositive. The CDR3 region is CASSQQVSSTDTQYF. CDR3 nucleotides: TGCGCCAGCAGCCAACAGGTTTCTAGCACAGATACGCAGTATTTT.